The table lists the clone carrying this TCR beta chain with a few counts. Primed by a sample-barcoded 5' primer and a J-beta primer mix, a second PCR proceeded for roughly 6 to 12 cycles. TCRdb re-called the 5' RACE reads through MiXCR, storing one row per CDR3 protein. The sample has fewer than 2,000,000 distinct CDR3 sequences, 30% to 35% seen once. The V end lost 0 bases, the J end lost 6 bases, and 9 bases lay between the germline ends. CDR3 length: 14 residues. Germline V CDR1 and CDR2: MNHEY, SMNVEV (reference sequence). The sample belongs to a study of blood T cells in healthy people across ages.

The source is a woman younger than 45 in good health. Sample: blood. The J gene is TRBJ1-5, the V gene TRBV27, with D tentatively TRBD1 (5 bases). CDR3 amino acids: CASSLSGAGQPQHF. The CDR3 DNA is TGTGCCAGCAGTTTATCCGGGGCTGGTCAGCCCCAGCATTTT.